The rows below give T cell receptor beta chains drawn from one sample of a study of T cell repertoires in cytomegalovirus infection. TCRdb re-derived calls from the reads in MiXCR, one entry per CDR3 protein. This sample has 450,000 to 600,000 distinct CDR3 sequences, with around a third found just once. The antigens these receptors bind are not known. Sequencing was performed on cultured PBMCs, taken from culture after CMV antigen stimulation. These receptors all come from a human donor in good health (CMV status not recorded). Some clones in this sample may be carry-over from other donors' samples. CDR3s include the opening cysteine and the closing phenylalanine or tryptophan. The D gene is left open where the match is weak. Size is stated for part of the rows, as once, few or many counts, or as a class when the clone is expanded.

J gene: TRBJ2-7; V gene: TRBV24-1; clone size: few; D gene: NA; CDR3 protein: CATSQGEPYEQYF; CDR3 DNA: TGTGCCACCAGCCAAGGAGAACCCTACGAGCAGTACTTC
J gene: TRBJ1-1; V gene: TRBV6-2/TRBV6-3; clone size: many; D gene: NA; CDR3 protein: CASSYLNTEAFF; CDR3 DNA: TGTGCCAGCAGCTATTTGAACACTGAAGCTTTCTTT
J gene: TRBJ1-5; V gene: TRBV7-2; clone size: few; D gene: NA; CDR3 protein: CASSEDRSSNQPQHF; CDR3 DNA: TGTGCCAGCAGCGAAGACAGGTCGAGCAATCAGCCCCAGCATTTT
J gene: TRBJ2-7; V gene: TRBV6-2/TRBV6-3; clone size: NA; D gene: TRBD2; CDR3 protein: CASSYGAGAGYEQYF; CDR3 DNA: TGTGCCAGCAGTTACGGGGCGGGAGCAGGCTACGAGCAGTACTTC
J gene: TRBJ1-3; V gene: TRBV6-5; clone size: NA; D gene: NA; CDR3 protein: CASSKNWGSGNTIYF; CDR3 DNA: TGTGCCAGCAGTAAAAACTGGGGCTCTGGAAACACCATATATTTT
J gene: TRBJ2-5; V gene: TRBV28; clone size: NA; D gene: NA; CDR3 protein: CASSAHENPRESQYF; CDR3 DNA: TGTGCCAGCAGTGCCCACGAGAATCCAAGAGAGTCCCAGTACTTC
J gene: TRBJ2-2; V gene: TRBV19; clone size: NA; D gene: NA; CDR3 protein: CASSMPVRLVPTGELFF; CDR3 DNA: TGTGCCAGTAGTATGCCCGTACGACTAGTCCCCACCGGGGAGCTGTTTTTT
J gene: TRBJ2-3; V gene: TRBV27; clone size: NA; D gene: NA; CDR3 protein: CASSLETGSTRADTQYF; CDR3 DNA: TGTGCCAGCAGTTTAGAAACAGGCTCTACCCGGGCCGATACGCAGTATTTT
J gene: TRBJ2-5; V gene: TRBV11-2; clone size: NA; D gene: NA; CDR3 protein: CASSSSRGLETQYF; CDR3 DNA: TGTGCCAGCAGCAGTTCTAGGGGGTTGGAGACCCAGTACTTC
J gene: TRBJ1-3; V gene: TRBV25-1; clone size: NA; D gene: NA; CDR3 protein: CASSNSGRGGNTIYF; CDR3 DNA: TGTGCCAGCAGTAATAGTGGGAGAGGTGGAAACACCATATATTTT
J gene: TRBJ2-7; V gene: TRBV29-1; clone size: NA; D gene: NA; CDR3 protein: CSVARVRSYEQYF; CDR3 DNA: TGCAGCGTTGCTAGGGTGCGTTCCTACGAGCAGTACTTC
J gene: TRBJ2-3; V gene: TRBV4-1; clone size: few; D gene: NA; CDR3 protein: CASSQRELVTDTQYF; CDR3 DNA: TGCGCCAGCAGCCAGAGGGAGCTAGTCACAGATACGCAGTATTTT
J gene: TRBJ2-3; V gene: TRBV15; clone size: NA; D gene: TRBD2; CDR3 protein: CATSRGLRREGADTQYF; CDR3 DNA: TGTGCCACCAGCAGAGGTTTGAGGCGGGAGGGGGCAGATACGCAGTATTTT
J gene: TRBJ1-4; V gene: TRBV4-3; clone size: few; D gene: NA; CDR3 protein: CASSRTGGTNEKLFF; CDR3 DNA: TGCGCCAGCAGCCGTACGGGAGGGACTAATGAAAAACTGTTTTTT
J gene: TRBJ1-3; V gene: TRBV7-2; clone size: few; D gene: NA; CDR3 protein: CASSLGRGRNTIYF; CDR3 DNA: TGTGCCAGCAGCTTAGGAAGGGGCCGAAACACCATATATTTT
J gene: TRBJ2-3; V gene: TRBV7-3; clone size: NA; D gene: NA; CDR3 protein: CASSLSLASDTQYF; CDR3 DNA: TGTGCCAGCAGCTTAAGTCTAGCTTCAGATACGCAGTATTTT
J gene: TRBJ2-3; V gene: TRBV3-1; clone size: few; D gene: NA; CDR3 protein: CASSRGGGNTQYF; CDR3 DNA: TGTGCCAGCAGCCGAGGAGGTGGTAATACGCAGTATTTT
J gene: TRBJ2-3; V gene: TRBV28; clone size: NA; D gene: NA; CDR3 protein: CASSMGSGAGTQYF; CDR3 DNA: TGTGCCAGCAGTATGGGGTCGGGGGCGGGCACGCAGTATTTT
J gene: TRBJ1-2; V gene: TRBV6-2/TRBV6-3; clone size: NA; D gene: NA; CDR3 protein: CASSYSTGSYTF; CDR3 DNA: TGTGCCAGCAGTTACTCGACAGGCTCCTACACCTTC
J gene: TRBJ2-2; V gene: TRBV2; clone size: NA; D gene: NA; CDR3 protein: CASSEVGVDGELFF; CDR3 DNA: TGTGCCAGCAGTGAAGTTGGAGTAGACGGGGAGCTGTTTTTT
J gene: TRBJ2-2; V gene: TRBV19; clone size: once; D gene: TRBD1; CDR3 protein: CASAGGADTGELFF; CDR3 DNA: TGTGCCAGCGCAGGGGGCGCGGACACCGGGGAGCTGTTTTTT
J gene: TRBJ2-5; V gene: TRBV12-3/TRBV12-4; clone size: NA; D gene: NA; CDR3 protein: CASSAGLGSETQYF; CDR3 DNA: TGTGCCAGCAGTGCGGGACTGGGGTCCGAGACCCAGTACTTC
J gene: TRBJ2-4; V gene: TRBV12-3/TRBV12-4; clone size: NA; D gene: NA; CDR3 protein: CASGLQMAKNIQYF; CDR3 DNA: TGTGCCAGCGGATTGCAAATGGCCAAAAACATTCAGTACTTC
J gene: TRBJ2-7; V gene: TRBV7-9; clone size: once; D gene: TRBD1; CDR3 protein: CASSLTGTAEQYF; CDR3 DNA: TGTGCCAGCAGCTTAACCGGGACAGCTGAGCAGTACTTC
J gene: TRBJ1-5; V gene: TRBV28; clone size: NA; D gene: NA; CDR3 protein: CASTWSNQPQHF; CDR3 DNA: TGTGCCAGCACATGGAGCAATCAGCCCCAGCATTTT
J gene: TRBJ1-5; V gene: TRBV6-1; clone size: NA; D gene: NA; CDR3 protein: CASTRAGNQPQHF; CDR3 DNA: TGTGCCAGCACTAGAGCAGGGAATCAGCCCCAGCATTTT